Each of the 24 T cell receptor beta chains below was sequenced from the same sample in a study of T cells in Graves' hyperthyroidism and ophthalmopathy. Authors of the study amplified TCR beta CDR3 regions from RNA transcripts. A set of HTBI primers served as the primers for a first-round RT-PCR of the TCR CDR3. TCRdb re-called the multiplex PCR reads through MiXCR, storing one row per CDR3 protein. The sample includes about 600,000 distinct CDR3 sequences, over 12% of them seen just once. Material for sequencing was blood. The receptors were gathered from a woman between 18 and 29 years old with Graves' ophthalmopathy.

This clonotype was detected ten times or more. The CDR3 reads CASSLGGWGMNTGELFF. The DNA of the CDR3 is TGTGCCAGCAGTTTGGGGGGGTGGGGAATGAACACCGGGGAGCTGTTTTTT. The chain uses TRBV28 and TRBJ2-2; 7 nucleotides match TRBD2. There are 17 residues in the CDR3. With 3 bases clipped from V and 1 base from J, the junction kept 8 bases outside the gene matches. Per the germline V gene, CDR1 is MDHEN and CDR2 is SYDVKM.

This clonotype was counted at least ten times. The chain combines TRBV2 with TRBJ2-7; no clear D. The CDR3 has 14 residues. Germline V lookup: CDR1 SNHLY, CDR2 FYNNEI. The V and J ends lost 6 bases and 2 bases respectively, with 14 bases between them. CDR3 bases: TGTGCCAGCAGCGGGCCCCCGACGCCCTACGAGCAGTACTTC. Translating gives CASSGPPTPYEQYF.

At least ten counts were recorded for this clonotype. CDR3 in amino acids: CASSYSTGGPYEQYF. The CDR3 nucleotides are TGTGCCAGCAGTTACTCGACAGGGGGGCCCTACGAGCAGTACTTC. The gene calls are TRBV6-2 or TRBV6-3 and TRBJ2-7; the match to TRBD1 covers 9 bases. This CDR3 has 15 amino acids. CDR1 is MNHEY and CDR2 is SVGEGT in the germline V gene. The junction had 2 bases not matched to a gene; V was cut back by 0 bases and J by 2 bases.

V usage is TRBV9 and J usage is TRBJ2-3; D gene uncertain. The V end was cut by 4 bases, the J end by 3 bases, with 15 bases between. The CDR3 consists of 15 residues. Germline V CDR1 and CDR2: SGDLS, YYNGEE. CDR3 sequence reads: CASSPVGRITDTQYF. The DNA for the CDR3 is TGTGCCAGCAGCCCCGTGGGCCGCATTACAGATACGCAGTATTTT.

Many counts were recorded for this clonotype. V gene TRBV27 combines with J gene TRBJ2-4; maybe TRBD2 (6 bases). The V end was cut by 5 bases, the J end by 1 base, with 12 bases between. The CDR3 covers 15 residues. In germline, CDR1 is MNHEY, CDR2 SMNVEV (reference sequence). For the CDR3, the DNA is TGTGCCAGCAGTCCAATAACTAGCGCCAAAAACATTCAGTACTTC. It translates to CASSPITSAKNIQYF.

The chain employs TRBV28 and TRBJ2-5; D is undetermined. CDR3 length: 15 residues. Germline assignment: CDR1 MDHEN and CDR2 SYDVKM. The germline V and J ends were trimmed by 5 bases and 7 bases, with 20 bases remaining between them. The DNA for the CDR3 is TGTGCCAGCAGTCCTGTGACCTCCCGCCTGGGGACCCAGTACTTC. The encoded protein is CASSPVTSRLGTQYF.

This clonotype was recorded many times. The rearrangement uses TRBV5-6 and TRBJ1-1; D not certain. The germline gives CDR1 SGHDT, CDR2 YYEEEE. The CDR3 runs to 16 residues. Trimming took 1 base from V and 1 from J, leaving 14 bases between them. CDR3 coding DNA: TGTGCCAGCAGCTTGCTTTTCGCCGTAAAGAACACTGAAGCTTTCTTT. The encoded protein is CASSLLFAVKNTEAFF.

This clonotype was recorded at least ten times. This chain links TRBV7-9 with TRBJ2-7, with a possible D match to TRBD1 (6 bases). This CDR3 comprises 14 residues. Germline lookup yields CDR1 SEHNR and CDR2 FQNEAQ (reference sequence). Trimming took off 3 bases at V and 2 bases at J, with 11 bases between the two ends. In DNA, the CDR3 is TGTGCCAGCAGCTTCGAGGGGGATACCTACGAGCAGTACTTC. Amino acids: CASSFEGDTYEQYF. Together with reference TRBV7-9 and TRBJ2-7, the CDR3 gives the full variable domain: DTGVSQNPRHKITKRGQNVTFRCDPISEHNRLYWYRQTLGQGPEFLTYFQNEAQLEKSRLLSDRFSAERPKGSFSTLEIQRTEQGDSAMYLCASSFEGDTYEQYFGPGTRLTVT.

A note on this clonotype: At one of its ends the junction is not consistent with the germline gene, which may arise from a read error. This rearrangement joins TRBV2 to TRBJ2-7; 8 bases agree with TRBD2. Germline lookup yields CDR1 SNHLY and CDR2 FYNNEI. The CDR3 consists of 17 residues. The CDR3 bases are TGTGCCAGCATTGAATTGATAGTGGCTAGCGGGTCCTACGAGCAGTACTTC. The encoded protein is CASIELIVASGSYEQYF. Full variable domain (rest looked up from reference TRBV2 and TRBJ2-7): EPEVTQTPSHQVTQMGQEVILRCVPISNHLYFYWYRQILGQKVEFLVSFYNNEISEKSEIFDDQFSVERPDGSNFTLKIRSTKLEDSAMYFCASIELIVASGSYEQYFGPGTRLTVT.

The V and J genes are TRBV7-9 and TRBJ1-2; D may be TRBD1 (5 bases). The CDR3 extends over 14 amino acids. CDR1 and CDR2 (germline): SEHNR, FQNEAQ (reference sequence). V was cut by 0 bases and J by 8 bases, with 13 bases left in between. The CDR3 region has the DNA TGTGCCAGCAGCTTAGCGGCTCAGGGCAGGGGCTACACCTTC. Protein: CASSLAAQGRGYTF.

This clonotype showed up many times. The V gene is TRBV28, the J gene TRBJ1-2, with D unclear. In germline, CDR1 is MDHEN, CDR2 SYDVKM. The CDR3 length is 16 residues. Trimming took off 2 bases at V and 4 bases at J, with 17 bases between the two ends. The CDR3 DNA is TGTGCCAGCAGTTTAGGTTTTAGCGCCAATGTCTATGGCTACACCTTC. Protein: CASSLGFSANVYGYTF.

The genes are TRBV28 and TRBJ2-1, with 12 nucleotides matching TRBD2. This CDR3 is built from 15 residues. V dropped 5 bases and J dropped 8; count of bases not matched to a gene: 7. Germline CDR1 is MDHEN and CDR2 is SYDVKM. The CDR3: CASSPWTSGVDEQFF. The CDR3 DNA reads TGTGCCAGCAGTCCCTGGACTAGCGGGGTCGATGAGCAGTTCTTC. The variable domain in full, with the rest retrieved from reference TRBV28 and TRBJ2-1, is DVKVTQSSRYLVKRTGEKVFLECVQDMDHENMFWYRQDPGLGLRLIYFSYDVKMKEKGDIPEGYSVSREKKERFSLILESASTNQTSMYLCASSPWTSGVDEQFFGPGTRLTVL.

This clonotype was detected ten times or more. The V call is TRBV2, the J call TRBJ2-7, with unresolved D. CDR1 and CDR2 from the germline V gene are SNHLY and FYNNEI. The V end lost 9 bases, the J end lost 3 bases, and 9 bases lay between the germline ends. The CDR3 consists of 11 residues. CDR3 in amino acids: CASALGYEQYF. CDR3 bases: TGTGCCAGTGCCCTCGGCTACGAGCAGTACTTC.

This clonotype was counted a few times. This sequence joins TRBV10-3 and TRBJ1-6; no definite D call. The V gene's germline CDR1 is ENHRY and CDR2 SYGVKD. CDR3 length equals 12 residues. The V end was cut by 10 bases, the J end by 8 bases, with 12 bases between. CDR3 loop: CATRTADSPLHF. The CDR3 bases are TGTGCCACCCGAACAGCAGATTCACCCCTCCACTTT.

The CDR3 DNA sequence: TGCGCCAGCAGCAAGGGGGGAACTTCGAATCAGCCCCAGCATTTT. Amino acid sequence: CASSKGGTSNQPQHF. This chain connects TRBV4-1 to TRBJ1-5; maybe TRBD1 (6 bases). V was cut by 5 bases and J by 4 bases, with 15 bases left in between. The CDR3 consists of 15 residues. The V gene's germline CDR1 is MGHRA and CDR2 YSYEKL.

The chain combines TRBV9 with TRBJ1-4; 7 nucleotides match TRBD1. The CDR3 loop spans 15 amino acids. Unmatched junction bases numbered 8, after V lost 2 bases and J lost 7 bases. Germline values: CDR1 SGDLS, CDR2 YYNGEE. The CDR3 spells CASSVFDREGEKLFF. CDR3 DNA: TGTGCCAGCAGCGTCTTCGACAGGGAAGGTGAAAAACTGTTTTTT.

There are many counts of this clonotype. The rearrangement links TRBV5-1 to TRBJ2-7; maybe TRBD2 (6 bases). Germline CDR1 is SGHRS and CDR2 is YFSETQ. With 2 bases removed from V and 1 base from J, the gap between germline ends came to 10 bases. The CDR3 is 14 residues long. The chain's CDR3 is CASSFGEASYEQYF. CDR3 DNA sequence: TGCGCCAGCAGCTTCGGGGAGGCATCCTACGAGCAGTACTTC. The entire variable domain, with the rest obtained from reference TRBV5-1 and TRBJ2-7, is as follows: KAGVTQTPRYLIKTRGQQVTLSCSPISGHRSVSWYQQTPGQGLQFLFEYFSETQRNKGNFPGRFSGRQFSNSRSEMNVSTLELGDSALYLCASSFGEASYEQYFGPGTRLTVT.

This clonotype was counted many times. The chain recombines TRBV10-3 with TRBJ1-1; TRBD1 might be the D (5 bases). Germline assignment: CDR1 ENHRY and CDR2 SYGVKD. This CDR3 has 14 amino acids. Trimming left V 5 bases short and J 4 bases short, with 14 bases between. The CDR3 spells CAISSTEGLTEAFF. The CDR3, as DNA: TGTGCCATCAGTTCGACAGAAGGGCTCACTGAAGCTTTCTTT.

This clonotype was seen ten or more times. The rearrangement links TRBV29-1 to TRBJ1-4; TRBD1 might be the D (6 bases). The CDR3 length is 11 residues. Germline V gene sequence: CDR1 SQVTM, CDR2 ANQGSEA. V was trimmed by 2 bases and J by 10 bases, leaving 8 bases between them. CDR3 loop: CSVESRGKLFF. In nucleotides, the CDR3 is TGCAGCGTTGAAAGCAGGGGAAAACTGTTTTTT.

The chain combines TRBV5-6 with TRBJ2-7; possibly TRBD1 or TRBD2 for D (5 bases each). Germline V gene data show CDR1 as SGHDT and CDR2 as YYEEEE. The V gene lost 6 bases and the J gene lost 2 bases, with 15 bases spanning the gap. This CDR3 region has 14 residues. CDR3 in amino acids: CASNRRDGTYEQYF. DNA of the CDR3: TGTGCCAGCAATCGCCGGGACGGCACCTACGAGCAGTACTTC.

This clonotype was detected ten times or more. The chain links TRBV5-5 to TRBJ2-7; D unclear. V lost 0 bases and J 6 bases, leaving 16 bases between the germline ends. The CDR3 totals 15 residues. Looked up from germline, CDR1 is SGHKS and CDR2 is YYEKEE (reference sequence). CDR3 in DNA: TGTGCCAGCAGCTTGGTTCGGTCCTCCCCTAGCGAGCAGTACTTC. Translating it yields CASSLVRSSPSEQYF.

The V and J genes are TRBV20-1 and TRBJ2-7; unclear D gene. This CDR3 has 12 amino acids. Trimming cost V 5 bases and J 3 bases, with 11 bases left between them. CDR1 and CDR2 (germline): DFQATT, SNEGSKA (reference sequence). CDR3 DNA: TGCAGTGCTGGGCAAGGCTACTACGAGCAGTACTTC. This translates into CSAGQGYYEQYF.

Ten or more counts support this clonotype. This chain uses TRBV29-1 with TRBJ1-2, with D hard to call. V was pared by 1 base and J by 3 bases, with 6 bases between. The CDR3 is 12 amino acids. Germline lookup yields CDR1 SQVTM and CDR2 ANQGSEA. CDR3 in amino acids: CSVEGVDYGYTF. Here the CDR3 DNA reads TGCAGCGTTGAAGGGGTAGACTATGGCTACACCTTC.

This sequence joins TRBV7-9 and TRBJ2-5; D is uncertain. The germline CDR1 and CDR2 sequences are SEHNR and FQNEAQ (reference sequence). Trimming pared 3 bases from V and 5 bases from J, leaving 10 bases between. The CDR3 has 13 residues. The CDR3 protein is CASSLSRRETQYF. The CDR3 DNA reads TGTGCCAGCAGCTTGAGTCGTCGGGAGACCCAGTACTTC.